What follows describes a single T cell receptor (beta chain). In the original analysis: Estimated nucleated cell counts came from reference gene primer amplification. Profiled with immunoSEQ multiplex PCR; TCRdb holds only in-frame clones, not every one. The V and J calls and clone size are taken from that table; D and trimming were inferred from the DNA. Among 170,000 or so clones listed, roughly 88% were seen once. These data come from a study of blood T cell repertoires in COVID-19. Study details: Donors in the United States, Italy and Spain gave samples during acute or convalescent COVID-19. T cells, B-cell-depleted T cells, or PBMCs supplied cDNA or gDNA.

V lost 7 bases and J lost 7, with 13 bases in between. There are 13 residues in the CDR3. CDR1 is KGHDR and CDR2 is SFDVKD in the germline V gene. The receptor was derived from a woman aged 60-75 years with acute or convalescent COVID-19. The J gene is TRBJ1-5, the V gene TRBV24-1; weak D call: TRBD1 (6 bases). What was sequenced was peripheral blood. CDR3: CATSLTGYQPQHF. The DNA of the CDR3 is TGTGCCACCAGCCTAACAGGGTACCAGCCCCAGCATTTT.